Here is one T cell receptor (beta chain) with its context. The entry originates in a study of blood T cell repertoires in COVID-19. Study-wide background: Researchers got acute and convalescent COVID-19 samples from the United States, Italy and Spain. The cDNA or gDNA used as material had been derived from T cells, B-cell-depleted T cells, or PBMCs.

Original data processing: Estimation of nucleated cell counts was performed using reference gene primer amplification. Here immunoSEQ multiplex PCR was the method, and the copy in TCRdb shows in-frame clones only, minus some. V, J and clone size are taken as reported in that table, and D and trimming were inferred from the DNA itself. The repertoire has about 530,000 clones, approximately 91% of them found once; the top ten carry roughly 7.4%. It was during active infection that Seattle patients were enrolled and then longitudinally followed. The CDR3 runs 15 residues. The ends were cut back, 6 bases at V and 9 bases at J, with 21 bases in the middle. Per the germline V gene, CDR1 is MNHNY and CDR2 is SVGAGI (reference sequence).

The chain has TRBV6-6 and TRBJ1-5; TRBD1 might be the D (6 bases). Material: peripheral blood. This clonotype originated in a woman between 50 and 59 years old with COVID-19, enrolled during active disease. This chain's CDR3 is CASSLSRGPKGPQHF. DNA for the CDR3: TGTGCCAGCAGCCTCTCCAGGGGACCCAAGGGGCCCCAGCATTTT.